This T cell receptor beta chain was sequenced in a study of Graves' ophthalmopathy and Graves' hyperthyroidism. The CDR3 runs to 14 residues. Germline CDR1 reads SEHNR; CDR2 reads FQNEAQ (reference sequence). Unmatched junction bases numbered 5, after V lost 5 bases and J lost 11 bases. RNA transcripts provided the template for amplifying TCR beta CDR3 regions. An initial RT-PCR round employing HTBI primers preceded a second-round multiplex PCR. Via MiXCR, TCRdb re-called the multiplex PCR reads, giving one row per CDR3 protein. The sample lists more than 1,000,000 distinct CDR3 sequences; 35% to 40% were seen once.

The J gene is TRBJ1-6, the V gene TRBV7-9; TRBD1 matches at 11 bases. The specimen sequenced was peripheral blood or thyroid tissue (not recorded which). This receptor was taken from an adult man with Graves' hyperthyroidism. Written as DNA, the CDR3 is TGTGCCAGCAGCCCCGGACAGGGGGCTACACCCCTCCACTTT. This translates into CASSPGQGATPLHF. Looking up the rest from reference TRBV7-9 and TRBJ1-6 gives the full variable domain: DTGVSQNPRHKITKRGQNVTFRCDPISEHNRLYWYRQTLGQGPEFLTYFQNEAQLEKSRLLSDRFSAERPKGSFSTLEIQRTEQGDSAMYLCASSPGQGATPLHFGNGTRLTVT.